This T cell receptor beta chain originates from a study of T cell responses to AZD1222 COVID-19 vaccine. On the study more broadly: Pooled samples include second doses given at about 4 or 12 weeks. Study conclusions and caveats: The donors showed a predominance of white British ancestry and of females, with possible underestimation of clonal diversity. Spike-spanning, vaccine-associated CD4 TCRs were dominant at 160-218 and 743-854.

In regard to this clone: The antigen remains undetermined.

The method was immunoSEQ multiplex PCR; TCRdb's version includes in-frame clones alone and lacks a portion of them. Among 100,000 to 150,000 clones listed, over 90% were seen once. The CDR3 loop spans 17 amino acids. Trimming cost V 0 bases and J 4 bases; bases outside gene matches: 10. Germline lookup yields CDR1 SGDLS and CDR2 YYNGEE. This TCR derives from an adult in good health. The chain uses TRBV9 and TRBJ2-3, with 8 bases matching TRBD2. The sample was peripheral blood, taken on day 0 of AZD1222 vaccination. CDR3 protein: CASSVGGSGGHPDTQYF. The CDR3 region has the DNA TGTGCCAGCAGCGTAGGCGGGTCGGGAGGGCACCCAGATACGCAGTATTTT.